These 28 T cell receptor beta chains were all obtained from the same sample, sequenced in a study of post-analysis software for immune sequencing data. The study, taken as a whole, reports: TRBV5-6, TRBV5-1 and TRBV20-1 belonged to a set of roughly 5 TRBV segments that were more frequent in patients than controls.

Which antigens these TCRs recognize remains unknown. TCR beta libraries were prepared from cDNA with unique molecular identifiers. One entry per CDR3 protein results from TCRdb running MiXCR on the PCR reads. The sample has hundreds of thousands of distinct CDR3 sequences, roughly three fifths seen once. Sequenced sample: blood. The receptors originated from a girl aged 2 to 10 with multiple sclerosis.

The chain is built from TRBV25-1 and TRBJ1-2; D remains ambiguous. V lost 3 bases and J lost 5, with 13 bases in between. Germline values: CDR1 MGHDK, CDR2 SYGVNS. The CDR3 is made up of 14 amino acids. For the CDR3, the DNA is TGTGCCAGCAGTGAGGCAGCTCCCCTATATGGCTACACCTTC. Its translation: CASSEAAPLYGYTF.

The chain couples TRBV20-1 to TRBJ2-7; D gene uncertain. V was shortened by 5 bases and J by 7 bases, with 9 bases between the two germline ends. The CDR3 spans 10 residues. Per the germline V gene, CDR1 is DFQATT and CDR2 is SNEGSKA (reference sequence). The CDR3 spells CSAGFEEQYF. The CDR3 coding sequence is TGCAGTGCTGGATTCGAGGAGCAGTACTTC.

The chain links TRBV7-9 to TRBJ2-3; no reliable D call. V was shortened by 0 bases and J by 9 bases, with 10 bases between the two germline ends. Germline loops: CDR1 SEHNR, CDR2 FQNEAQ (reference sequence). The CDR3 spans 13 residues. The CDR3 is CASSLATTSTQYF. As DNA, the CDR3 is TGTGCCAGCAGCTTAGCTACAACATCAACGCAGTATTTT.

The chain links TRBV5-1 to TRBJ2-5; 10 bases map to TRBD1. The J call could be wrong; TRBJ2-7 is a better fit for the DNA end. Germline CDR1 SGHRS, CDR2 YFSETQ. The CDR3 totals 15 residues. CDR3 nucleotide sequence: TGCGCCAGCAGCGATAGGACAGGGGGGTTCTACGAGCAGTACTTC. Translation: CASSDRTGGFYEQYF.

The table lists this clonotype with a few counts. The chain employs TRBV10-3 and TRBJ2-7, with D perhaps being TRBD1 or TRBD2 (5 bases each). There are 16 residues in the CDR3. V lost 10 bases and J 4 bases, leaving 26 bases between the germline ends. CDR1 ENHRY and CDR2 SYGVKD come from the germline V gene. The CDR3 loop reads CATTGRKGQTLYEQYF. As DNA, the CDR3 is TGTGCCACCACGGGACGGAAGGGGCAGACACTTTACGAGCAGTACTTC.

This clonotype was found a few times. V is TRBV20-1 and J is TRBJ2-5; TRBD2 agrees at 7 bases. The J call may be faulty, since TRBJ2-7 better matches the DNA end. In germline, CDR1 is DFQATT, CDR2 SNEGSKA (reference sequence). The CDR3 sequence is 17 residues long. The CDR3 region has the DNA TGCAGTGCTAGGCTTACCCTACTAGCGCCTGGAATAGCCGAGCAGTACTTC. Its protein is CSARLTLLAPGIAEQYF.

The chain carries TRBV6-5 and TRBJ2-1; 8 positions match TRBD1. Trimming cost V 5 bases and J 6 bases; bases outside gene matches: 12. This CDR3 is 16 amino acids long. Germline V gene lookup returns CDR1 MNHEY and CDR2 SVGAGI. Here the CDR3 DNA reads TGTGCCAGCAGTAACCTTGGGGGGACAGGTTCCAATGAGCAGTTCTTC. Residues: CASSNLGGTGSNEQFF.

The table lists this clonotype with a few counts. This CDR3 reads CASSLVEAGDPYEQYF. The CDR3 coding sequence is TGTGCCAGCAGCTTAGTCGAGGCGGGAGACCCCTACGAGCAGTACTTC. The J gene is TRBJ2-7, the V gene TRBV7-9; 7 nucleotides line up with TRBD2. V lost 1 base and J lost 2; bases outside the gene matches: 8. Germline values: CDR1 SEHNR, CDR2 FQNEAQ (reference sequence). This CDR3 region has 16 residues.

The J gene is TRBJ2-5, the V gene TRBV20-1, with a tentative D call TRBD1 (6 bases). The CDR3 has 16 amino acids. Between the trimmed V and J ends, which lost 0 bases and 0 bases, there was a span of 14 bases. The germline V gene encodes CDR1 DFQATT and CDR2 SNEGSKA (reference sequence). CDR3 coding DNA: TGCAGTGCTAGAGAGAGGGCCAGGGGCTACCAAGAGACCCAGTACTTC. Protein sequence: CSARERARGYQETQYF.

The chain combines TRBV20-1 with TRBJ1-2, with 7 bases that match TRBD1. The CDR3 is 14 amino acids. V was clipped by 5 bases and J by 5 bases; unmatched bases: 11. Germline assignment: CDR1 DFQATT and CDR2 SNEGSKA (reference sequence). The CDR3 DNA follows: TGCAGTGCTCTCAACAGGGGAGGGTCTTATGGCTACACCTTC. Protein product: CSALNRGGSYGYTF.

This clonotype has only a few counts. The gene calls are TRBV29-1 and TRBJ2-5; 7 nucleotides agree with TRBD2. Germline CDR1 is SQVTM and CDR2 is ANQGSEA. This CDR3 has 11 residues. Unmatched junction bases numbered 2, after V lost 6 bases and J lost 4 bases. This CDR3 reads CSVGEGETQYF. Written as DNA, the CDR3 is TGCAGCGTGGGGGAGGGAGAGACCCAGTACTTC.

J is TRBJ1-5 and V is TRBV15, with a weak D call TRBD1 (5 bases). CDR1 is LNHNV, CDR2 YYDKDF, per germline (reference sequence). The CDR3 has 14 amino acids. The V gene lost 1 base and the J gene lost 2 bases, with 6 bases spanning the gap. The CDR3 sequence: CATSRAGGNQPQHF. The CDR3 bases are TGTGCCACCAGCAGAGCGGGGGGCAATCAGCCCCAGCATTTT.

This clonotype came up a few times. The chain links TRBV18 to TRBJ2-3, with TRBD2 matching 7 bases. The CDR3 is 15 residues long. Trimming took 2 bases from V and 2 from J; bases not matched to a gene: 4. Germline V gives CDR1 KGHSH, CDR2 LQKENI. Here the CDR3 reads CASSPIGGYTDTQYF. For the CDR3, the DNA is TGTGCCAGCTCACCAATCGGGGGGTACACAGATACGCAGTATTTT.

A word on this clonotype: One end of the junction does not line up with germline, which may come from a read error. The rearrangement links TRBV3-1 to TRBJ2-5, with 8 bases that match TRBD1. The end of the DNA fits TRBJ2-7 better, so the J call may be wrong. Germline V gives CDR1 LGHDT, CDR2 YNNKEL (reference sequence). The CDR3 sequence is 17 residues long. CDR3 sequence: CAGSYRTGPSSAYEQYF. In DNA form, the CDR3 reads TGTGCCGGCAGCTACAGGACAGGGCCCAGCTCCGCCTACGAGCAGTACTTC.

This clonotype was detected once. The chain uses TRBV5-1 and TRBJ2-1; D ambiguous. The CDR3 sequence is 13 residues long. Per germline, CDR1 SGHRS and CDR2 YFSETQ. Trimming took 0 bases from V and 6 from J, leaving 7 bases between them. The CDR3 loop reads CASSLEVVNEQFF. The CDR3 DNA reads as TGCGCCAGCAGCTTGGAAGTTGTCAATGAGCAGTTCTTC.

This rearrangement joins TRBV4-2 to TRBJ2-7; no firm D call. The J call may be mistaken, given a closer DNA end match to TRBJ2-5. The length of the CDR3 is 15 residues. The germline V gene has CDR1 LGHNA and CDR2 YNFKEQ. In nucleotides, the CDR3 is TGTGCCAGCAGCCAAGATAGGTCCAAGCCAGAGACCCAGTACTTC. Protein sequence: CASSQDRSKPETQYF.

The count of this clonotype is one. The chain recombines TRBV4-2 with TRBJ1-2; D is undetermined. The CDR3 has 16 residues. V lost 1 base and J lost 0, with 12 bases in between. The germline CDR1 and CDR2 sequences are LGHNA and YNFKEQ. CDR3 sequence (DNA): TGTGCCAGCAGCCAAGGATCTGAGCGATCTAACTATGGCTACACCTTC. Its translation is CASSQGSERSNYGYTF.

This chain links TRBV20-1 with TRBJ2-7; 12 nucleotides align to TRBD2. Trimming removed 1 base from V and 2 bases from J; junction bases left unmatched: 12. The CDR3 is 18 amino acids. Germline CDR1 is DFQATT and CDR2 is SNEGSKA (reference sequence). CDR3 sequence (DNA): TGCAGTGCTAGAGGCCCTCCCCTACTAGCGGGAGGCCCCTACGAGCAGTACTTC. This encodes CSARGPPLLAGGPYEQYF.

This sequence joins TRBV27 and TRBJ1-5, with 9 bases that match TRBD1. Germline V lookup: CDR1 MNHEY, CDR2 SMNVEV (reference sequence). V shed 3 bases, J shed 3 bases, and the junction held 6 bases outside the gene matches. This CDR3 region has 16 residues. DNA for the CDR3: TGTGCCAGCAGTTTTTCGGGACAGGGTTTCAATCAGCCCCAGCATTTT. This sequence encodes CASSFSGQGFNQPQHF.

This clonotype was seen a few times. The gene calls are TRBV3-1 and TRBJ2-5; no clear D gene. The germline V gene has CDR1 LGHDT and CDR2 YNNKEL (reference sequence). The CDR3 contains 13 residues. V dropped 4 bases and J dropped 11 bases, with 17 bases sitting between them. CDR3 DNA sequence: TGTGCCAGCAGCCCGGTTCTTGGGAATGAGCAGTACTTC. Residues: CASSPVLGNEQYF.

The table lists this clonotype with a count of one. CDR3: CSVDFGGGGSEAFF. DNA for the CDR3: TGCAGCGTTGATTTTGGAGGGGGCGGATCTGAAGCTTTCTTT. The genes are TRBV29-1 and TRBJ1-1, with 7 nucleotides matching TRBD1. There are 14 residues in the CDR3. Per germline, CDR1 SQVTM and CDR2 ANQGSEA. The V and J ends lost 3 bases and 6 bases, in that order; junction bases with no gene match: 10.

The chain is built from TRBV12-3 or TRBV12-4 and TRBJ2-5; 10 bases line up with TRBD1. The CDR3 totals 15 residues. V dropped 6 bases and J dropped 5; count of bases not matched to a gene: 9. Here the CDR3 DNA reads TGTGCCAGCAGCTCTCCGGGACAGGGGATGGAGACCCAGTACTTC. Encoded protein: CASSSPGQGMETQYF.

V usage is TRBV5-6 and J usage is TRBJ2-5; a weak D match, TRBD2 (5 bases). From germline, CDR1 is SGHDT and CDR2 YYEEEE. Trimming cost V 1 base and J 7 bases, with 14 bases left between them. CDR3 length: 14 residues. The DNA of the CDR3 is TGTGCCAGCAGCTTGTCGGGGATCCCCGGGACCCAGTACTTC. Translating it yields CASSLSGIPGTQYF.

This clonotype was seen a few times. CDR3 protein: CASSLVTGSYEQYF. CDR3 bases: TGCGCCAGCAGCTTGGTAACAGGGAGTTACGAGCAGTACTTC. V gene TRBV5-1 combines with J gene TRBJ2-7, with a tentative D call TRBD1 (6 bases). The CDR3 sequence is 14 residues long. Germline-derived CDR1 and CDR2 are SGHRS and YFSETQ. V lost 0 bases, J lost 4 bases, and 11 bases lay in between.

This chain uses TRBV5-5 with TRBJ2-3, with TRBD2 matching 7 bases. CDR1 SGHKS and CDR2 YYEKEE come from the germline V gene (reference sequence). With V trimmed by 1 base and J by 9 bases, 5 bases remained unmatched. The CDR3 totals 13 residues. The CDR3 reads CASSLRSSGTQYF. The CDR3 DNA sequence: TGTGCCAGCAGCTTGAGGTCTAGCGGCACGCAGTATTTT. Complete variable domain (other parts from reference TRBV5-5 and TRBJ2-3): DAGVTQSPTHLIKTRGQQVTLRCSPISGHKSVSWYQQVLGQGPQFIFQYYEKEERGRGNFPDRFSARQFPNYSSELNVNALLLGDSALYLCASSLRSSGTQYFGPGTRLTVL.

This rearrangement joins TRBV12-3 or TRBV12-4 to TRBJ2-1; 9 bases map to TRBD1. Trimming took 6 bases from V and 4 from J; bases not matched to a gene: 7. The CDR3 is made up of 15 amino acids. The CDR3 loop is CASRPGQGNYNEQFF. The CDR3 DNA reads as TGTGCCAGCAGGCCCGGACAGGGGAATTACAATGAGCAGTTCTTC.

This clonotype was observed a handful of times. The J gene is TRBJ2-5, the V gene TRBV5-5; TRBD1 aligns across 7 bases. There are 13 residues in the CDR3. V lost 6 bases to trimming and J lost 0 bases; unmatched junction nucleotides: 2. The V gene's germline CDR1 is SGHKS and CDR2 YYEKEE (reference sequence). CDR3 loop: CASTGTDQETQYF. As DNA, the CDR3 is TGTGCCAGCACCGGGACAGACCAAGAGACCCAGTACTTC.

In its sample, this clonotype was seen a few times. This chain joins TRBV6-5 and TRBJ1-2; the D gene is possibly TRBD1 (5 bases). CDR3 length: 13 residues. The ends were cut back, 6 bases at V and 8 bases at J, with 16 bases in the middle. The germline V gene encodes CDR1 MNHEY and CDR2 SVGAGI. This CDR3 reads CASSPGAPGGYTF. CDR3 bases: TGTGCCAGCAGCCCTGGGGCACCGGGCGGCTACACCTTC.